The following is a T cell receptor (beta chain) sequence with its context. What it recognizes is unknown. The CDR3 is 13 residues long. Germline V lookup: CDR1 ENHRY, CDR2 SYGVKD. The V and J ends lost 4 bases and 4 bases, in that order; junction bases with no gene match: 3. PCR primers comprised 60 Vbeta and 13 Jbeta primers. Here immunoSEQ multiplex PCR was the method, and the copy in TCRdb shows in-frame clones only, minus some. Of 140,000 to 150,000 clones listed, roughly 90% were seen once; the top ten hold around 0.51%. The data stem from a study of cytomegalovirus exposure and HLA in healthy donors. The study, taken as a whole, reports: In a later analysis, TCR beta V- and J-gene trimming showed a link to a missense DCLRE1C variant. Other equally common chains were less clonally expanded than HLA-associated TCR beta chains, a later analysis showed.

The sequencing input was PBMCs. The clonotype originates from a woman aged 40 to 49 in good health and CMV-seronegative. The rearrangement uses TRBV10-3 and TRBJ2-5; 7 positions match TRBD1. In DNA, the CDR3 is TGTGCCATCAGTGGATGGACAGGAGAGACCCAGTACTTC. Protein product: CAISGWTGETQYF.